This TCR beta chain was sequenced in a study of shared clonotypes between healthy human individuals (TCRdb year 2020). For the wider study: Two women and a few men aged 18 to 49 years were included in the cohort. For each donor, CD4 naive and CD4 memory were each run on three plates, CD8 naive on two plates, and CD8 memory on one plate. Blood TCR repertoires of roughly 5 healthy adults were deeply sequenced to estimate repertoire size and the extent of clonotype sharing between individuals. To increase sequencing depth and limit assay-specific biases, TCR repertoire library preparation and sequencing were carried out by different laboratories using diverse techniques. Per donor, leukapheresis produced somewhere between about 0.8 and 9 billion PBMCs.

Overall study results and their limits: Estimated clonotype richness was generally larger for naive than for memory subsets. Incomplete sequencing was indicated by rarefaction of sorted-subset datasets, despite the large sequencing depth. Sampling was restricted to blood, and TCR repertoires in tissue are likely to differ from TCR repertoires in blood. Clonotypes shared by all four sorted-subset donors showed higher generation probabilities than non-shared clonotypes. Based on pairwise subsampling, the degree of clonotype sharing among donors was expected to be affected by sequencing depth. The small number of donors limited the genetic and exposure-history diversity represented. When several donors were compared, the shared fraction of clonotypes was around 5.1% for naive CD4, more than 3% for naive CD8, 2.3% for memory CD4, and less than 0.45% for memory CD8.

CD8 naive samples were CD45RO-negative cells positively selected for CCR7, giving a CD45RA+CCR7+ population that excluded TemRA cells. The donors were healthy, HIV-negative adults who had no recently reported acute infections or vaccinations. Every donor was a Caucasian adult living in Nashville, Tennessee, USA. After blood collection by leukapheresis, PBMCs were isolated using Ficoll-Histopaque density gradient centrifugation and then cryopreserved in the vapor phase of liquid nitrogen. Analytical flow cytometry was used to check the purity and quantity of every magnetically sorted T cell population. Each sorted fraction had its genomic DNA isolated and then quantified by UV absorbance on a Nanodrop 2000c. Trimming leaves V shorter by 3 bases and J shorter by 6 bases, with the junction holding 11 bases beyond the gene matches. The CDR3 goes from the cysteine to the phenylalanine over 15 residues. The read is trimmed to its CDR3 DNA, 45 bases read in frame from base 1. CDR1 and CDR2, per the germline V gene (reference sequence), are SEHNR and FQNEAQ.

Points on this clone: Which antigen it targets is not known. No qualities accompany the bases; no much larger clone lies one base away.

TCR CDR3 regions were amplified from genomic DNA by multiplex PCR using the deep immunoSEQ assay. Genomic DNA extracted from each cell subset was distributed evenly over all wells of several immunoSEQ 96-well plates, and each plate served as one replicate. For sorted subsets, each replicate PCR was loaded with about 0.2 ug genomic DNA, equivalent to roughly 30,000 T cell genomes. Purified libraries were quantified with a Qubit 3.0 fluorometer, sized on a Bioanalyzer 2100, and re-quantified with the KAPA Library Quantification kit. Each immunoSEQ 96-well plate was sequenced on its own single-read 150-cycle Illumina NextSeq 550 flow cell. The original pipeline was this. Because only junctional sequences without quality scores were contained in the immunoSEQ output, filtering matching that applied to full-length reads could not be performed. To assign V/J genes and CDR3, sequences were annotated against IMGT germline references using PyIR, a Python wrapper for IgBLAST v1.9. Reads were filtered out if the reads had weak V/J assignments (E-value above 1e-6), no CDR3, stop codons, out-of-frame junctions, or ambiguous translated residues. V3J clonotypes were defined by identical inferred V gene, J gene, and CDR3 amino acid sequence. Percentage overlap between repertoires was calculated by dividing the number of shared unique clonotypes by the size of the smaller repertoire. Richness of each repertoire was evaluated using RTK rarefaction, the Chao1 estimator, and Recon v2.1 estimates of unobserved clonotypes. For all TCRbeta clonotypes obtained by the gDNA method from a few donors, generation probabilities were computed with OLGA. Not all clones reach the TCRdb copy of this immuneACCESS table, which keeps in-frame sequences only. Checked studies attribute under half of the gap to unresolved V genes and leave the rest unexplained. D and trimming were read from the DNA, whereas the V and J calls and clone size are those reported in that table. This sample holds roughly 810,000 clones; approximately 96% were observed only once. The top ten hold about 0.21% of the sample.

The sequence was collected from a man aged 25 to 45 in good health. This receptor chain uses TRBV7-9 and TRBJ2-7, with 7 bases matching TRBD1. Sequencing was carried out using naive CD8+ T cells sorted from blood. The cell subset or site label of this sample denotes: CD45RA+CCR7+. This receptor carries the CDR3 CASSFRQGIMGEQYF. The DNA sequence follows: TGTGCCAGCAGCTTCCGACAGGGAATAATGGGCGAGCAGTACTTC. This CDR3, with the reference TRBV7-9 and TRBJ2-7 proteins standing in past its ends, gives the full variable domain DTGVSQNPRHKITKRGQNVTFRCDPISEHNRLYWYRQTLGQGPEFLTYFQNEAQLEKSRLLSDRFSAERPKGSFSTLEIQRTEQGDSAMYLCASSFRQGIMGEQYFGPGTRLTVT.